This T cell receptor beta chain was obtained from a study of blood T cell repertoires in COVID-19. The wider study: COVID-19 samples from acute and convalescent phases originated in the United States, Italy and Spain.

Sequencing was performed with immunoSEQ multiplex PCR; in TCRdb, only in-frame clones are kept and a portion is missing. The sample contains over 300,000 clones, about 90% of which appear only once. Germline values: CDR1 LGHNA, CDR2 YSLEER. Trimming removed 5 bases from V and 3 bases from J, with 16 bases in between. The CDR3 length is 16 residues. Sequenced sample: peripheral blood. The V gene is TRBV4-3, the J gene TRBJ2-2; TRBD2 might be the D (6 bases). The TCR comes from a man between 18 and 35 years old with active or convalescent COVID-19. The CDR3 is CASSDWVGDYTGELFF. The CDR3 DNA follows: TGCGCCAGCAGCGACTGGGTAGGGGACTACACCGGGGAGCTGTTTTTT.